These 9 T cell receptor beta chains came from one sample sequenced in a study of T-cell reconstitution after alpha-beta-depleted transplantation in children. Preparing the TCRbeta library involved the use of unique molecular identifiers. Using its own MiXCR run on the PCR reads, TCRdb lists one record per CDR3 protein. The sample holds about 260,000 distinct CDR3 sequences, roughly 8.2% seen once. The material sequenced was PBMCs, mostly from graft donor cells, taken 180 days after TCRalphabeta/CD19-depleted stem cell transplant. These receptors were obtained from a male patient under 18 who had a stem cell transplant for acute lymphoblastic leukemia, so the T cells may come from the graft donor.

This clonotype was recorded at least ten times. The genes are TRBV29-1 and TRBJ2-4; 7 bases agree with TRBD2. J lost 1 base, V lost 7 bases, and 4 bases had no gene match. Germline V gene sequence: CDR1 SQVTM, CDR2 ANQGSEA. This CDR3 has 13 residues. CDR3 bases: TGCAGCGCTCTGGGGGGGGCCAAAAACATTCAGTACTTC. Amino acids: CSALGGAKNIQYF.

This clonotype showed up many times. The chain recombines TRBV4-3 with TRBJ1-3, with D unclear. Germline V gives CDR1 LGHNA, CDR2 YSLEER. V was cut by 0 bases and J by 0 bases, with 12 bases left in between. This CDR3 region has 17 residues. CDR3 region: CASSQDLNRLSGNTIYF. The DNA of the CDR3 is TGCGCCAGCAGCCAAGATCTGAACAGACTCTCTGGAAACACCATATATTTT.

J is TRBJ2-3 and V is TRBV9; D unresolved. Germline CDR1 reads SGDLS; CDR2 reads YYNGEE. CDR3 size: 16 residues. V was cut by 0 bases and J by 0 bases, with 11 bases left in between. CDR3 sequence reads: CASSVGFGGSTDTQYF. The DNA of the CDR3 is TGTGCCAGCAGCGTAGGTTTCGGCGGTAGCACAGATACGCAGTATTTT.

This clonotype occurred many times. This chain joins TRBV4-3 and TRBJ1-2; no definite D call. Trimming removed 3 bases from V and 0 bases from J, with 11 bases in between. The CDR3 spans 15 residues. The V gene's germline CDR1 is LGHNA and CDR2 YSLEER. Here the CDR3 reads CASSQGGSSNYGYTF. The CDR3 nucleotides are TGCGCCAGCAGCCAGGGAGGCAGTTCTAACTATGGCTACACCTTC.

This clonotype was found many times. The J gene is TRBJ2-7, the V gene TRBV2; D is unclear. Trimming left V 4 bases short and J 6 bases short, with 7 bases between. CDR1 SNHLY and CDR2 FYNNEI come from the germline V gene. The CDR3 extends over 11 amino acids. For the CDR3, the DNA is TGTGCCAGCAGTGTGTCTCCCGAGCAGTACTTC. Its translation is CASSVSPEQYF.

This clonotype appeared many times. The chain combines TRBV11-2 with TRBJ2-5, with D unclear. This CDR3 has 12 amino acids. Germline values: CDR1 SGHAT, CDR2 FQNNGV. V was cut by 4 bases and J by 9 bases, with 12 bases left in between. CDR3 residues: CASSSGRPAQYF. CDR3 DNA: TGTGCCAGCAGCTCCGGACGACCAGCCCAGTACTTC.

The table lists this clonotype with a few counts. The chain employs TRBV28 and TRBJ2-7; D is perhaps TRBD2 (7 bases). CDR3 length equals 15 residues. From germline, CDR1 is MDHEN and CDR2 SYDVKM. V lost 5 bases and J 0 bases, leaving 14 bases between the germline ends. The CDR3 DNA follows: TGTGCCAGCAGTAAGGGGGGGTTGTCCTCCTACGAGCAGTACTTC. Residues: CASSKGGLSSYEQYF.

This clonotype was counted at least ten times. This sequence joins TRBV20-1 and TRBJ2-2; D gene unclear. Deletions cut 1 base from V and 6 bases from J, with 6 bases between. Germline CDR1 is DFQATT and CDR2 is SNEGSKA (reference sequence). This CDR3 is built from 12 residues. In DNA, the CDR3 is TGCAGTGCTAGAGTTGGGGCCGGGGAGCTGTTTTTT. It is translated as CSARVGAGELFF.

This clonotype was picked up many times. The J gene is TRBJ1-5, the V gene TRBV25-1, with D tentatively TRBD1 (5 bases). The CDR3 runs to 18 residues. Germline V gives CDR1 MGHDK, CDR2 SYGVNS. Trimming shortened V by 2 bases and J by 3 bases, and 20 bases separated the two germline ends. Here the CDR3 DNA reads TGTGCCAGCAGTGAAAATTCGGGGGGGAGGAACCACAATCAGCCCCAGCATTTT. The encoded protein is CASSENSGGRNHNQPQHF.